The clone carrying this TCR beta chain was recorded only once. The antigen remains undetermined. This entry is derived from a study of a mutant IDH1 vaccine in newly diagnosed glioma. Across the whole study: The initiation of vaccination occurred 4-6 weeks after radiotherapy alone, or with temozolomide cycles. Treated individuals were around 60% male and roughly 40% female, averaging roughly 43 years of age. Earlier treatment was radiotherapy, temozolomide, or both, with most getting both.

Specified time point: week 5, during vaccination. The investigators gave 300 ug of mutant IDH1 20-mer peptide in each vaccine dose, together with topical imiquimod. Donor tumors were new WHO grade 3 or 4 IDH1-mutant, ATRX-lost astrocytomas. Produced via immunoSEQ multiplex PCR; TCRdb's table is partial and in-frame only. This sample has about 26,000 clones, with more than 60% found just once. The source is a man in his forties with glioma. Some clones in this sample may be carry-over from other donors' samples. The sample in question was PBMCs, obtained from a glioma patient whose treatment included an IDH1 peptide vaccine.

The chain's CDR3 is CATSRANTGGEAFF. In DNA, the CDR3 is TGTGCCACCAGCAGAGCGAATACAGGGGGTGAAGCTTTCTTT. The rearrangement joins TRBV15 to TRBJ1-1; 8 positions agree with TRBD1. Germline V lookup: CDR1 LNHNV, CDR2 YYDKDF (reference sequence). The CDR3 is 14 amino acids. With 1 base clipped from V and 7 bases from J, the junction kept 5 bases outside the gene matches.